This passage covers 10 T cell receptor beta chains from one sample sequenced in a study of control samples from healthy donors and cancer patients. The assay was immunoSEQ multiplex PCR, and TCRdb's table has in-frame clones only and misses some. The sample lists some 150,000 clones, about 94% occurring once. Sequenced: PBMCs. Receptors originate from a man aged 55 to 70 with colorectal cancer.

This clone was detected only once. The chain carries TRBV27 and TRBJ1-2; possible D gene TRBD1, 6 bases. V was shortened by 0 bases and J by 5 bases, with 16 bases between the two germline ends. The V gene's germline CDR1 is MNHEY and CDR2 SMNVEV (reference sequence). This CDR3 has 16 residues. CDR3: CASSLSAGGGGYGYTF. Written as DNA, the CDR3 is TGTGCCAGCAGTTTATCTGCCGGCGGGGGCGGATATGGCTACACCTTC.

The chain employs TRBV29-1 and TRBJ1-2, with D possibly being TRBD1 (5 bases). V gave up 2 bases and J gave up 4 bases, with 5 bases separating them. This CDR3 is built from 11 residues. The germline gives CDR1 SQVTM, CDR2 ANQGSEA. The CDR3 nucleotides are TGCAGCGTTGAACAGGGCTATGGCTACACCTTC. The encoded protein is CSVEQGYGYTF. The full variable domain, its missing parts supplied by reference TRBV29-1 and TRBJ1-2, is SAVISQKPSRDICQRGTSLTIQCQVDSQVTMMFWYRQQPGQSLTLIATANQGSEATYESGFVIDKFPISRPNLTFSTLTVSNMSPEDSSIYLCSVEQGYGYTFGSGTRLTVV.

The chain has TRBV2 and TRBJ2-5, with TRBD1 as a possible D gene (6 bases). This CDR3 is 13 amino acids long. Per the germline V gene, CDR1 is SNHLY and CDR2 is FYNNEI. Trimming took 1 base from V and 5 from J, leaving 8 bases between them. CDR3 coding DNA: TGTGCCAGCAGTGAAGACAGGGCCGAGACCCAGTACTTC. It is translated as CASSEDRAETQYF. The whole variable domain, filled in from reference TRBV2 and TRBJ2-5, reads EPEVTQTPSHQVTQMGQEVILRCVPISNHLYFYWYRQILGQKVEFLVSFYNNEISEKSEIFDDQFSVERPDGSNFTLKIRSTKLEDSAMYFCASSEDRAETQYFGPGTRLLVL.

This clone came up once. DNA for the CDR3: TGTGCCACCTCCGCAGATACGCAGTATTTT. Its translation is CATSADTQYF. The rearrangement links TRBV19 to TRBJ2-3, with D unresolved. V lost 10 bases and J lost 4, with 6 bases in between. Looked up from germline, CDR1 is LNHDA and CDR2 is SQIVND (reference sequence). The CDR3 extends over 10 amino acids.

This clone has more than one count but fewer than ten. Here the CDR3 reads CASSQQGAAGNTIYF. The CDR3 DNA sequence: TGTGCCAGCAGTCAACAGGGGGCGGCTGGAAACACCATATATTTT. The chain couples TRBV6-5 to TRBJ1-3; TRBD1 matches at 9 bases. CDR3 length equals 15 residues. The V and J ends lost 5 bases and 2 bases, in that order; junction bases with no gene match: 4. Per germline, CDR1 MNHEY and CDR2 SVGAGI.

J is TRBJ2-2 and V is TRBV12-3 or TRBV12-4; the D is unclear. V lost 3 bases, J lost 6 bases, and 8 bases lay in between. The CDR3 is 13 residues long. Here the CDR3 DNA reads TGTGCCAGCAGTTTCGGCATTGCCGGGGAGCTGTTTTTT. It specifies CASSFGIAGELFF.

The J gene is TRBJ1-5, the V gene TRBV19; 8 nucleotides agree with TRBD1. Trimming took 4 bases from V and 6 from J; bases not matched to a gene: 5. The length of the CDR3 is 14 residues. CDR1 is LNHDA and CDR2 is SQIVND in the germline V gene (reference sequence). This CDR3 is CASSKAGGRQPQHF. CDR3 in DNA: TGTGCCAGTAGTAAGGCAGGGGGCCGTCAGCCCCAGCATTTT.

This chain connects TRBV19 to TRBJ1-2; 9 bases are a match to TRBD1. J gave up 2 bases and V 3 bases, and 4 bases lay outside the gene matches. This CDR3 has 15 amino acids. Germline V gene sequence: CDR1 LNHDA, CDR2 SQIVND (reference sequence). CDR3 residues: CASSIPDRGNYGYTF. The CDR3 DNA reads TGTGCCAGTAGTATTCCCGACAGGGGGAACTATGGCTACACCTTC.

The chain uses TRBV12-3 or TRBV12-4 and TRBJ2-2; D perhaps matches TRBD2 (6 bases). The V and J ends lost 3 bases and 7 bases respectively, with 9 bases between them. The CDR3 extends over 13 amino acids. CDR3 bases: TGTGCCAGCAGTTTCGGGGGAATCGGGGAGCTGTTTTTT. Translation gives CASSFGGIGELFF.

This chain links TRBV6-5 with TRBJ2-7; D might be TRBD1 (6 bases). This CDR3 is built from 16 residues. The V end was cut by 0 bases, the J end by 3 bases, with 15 bases between. The V gene's germline CDR1 is MNHEY and CDR2 SVGAGI. CDR3 sequence (DNA): TGTGCCAGCAGTTACTCTGGTAAGAGGGGGAGCTACGAGCAGTACTTC. Amino acid sequence: CASSYSGKRGSYEQYF.